Below are 12 T cell receptor beta chains sequenced from a single sample in a study of cytomegalovirus exposure and HLA in healthy donors. Sequencing was performed with immunoSEQ multiplex PCR; in TCRdb, only in-frame clones are kept and a portion is missing. The data hold 120,000 to 150,000 clones, with approximately 84% observed a single time. Specimen: PBMCs. The receptors were sampled from a woman aged 30 to 39 in good health and CMV-seronegative.

This clone showed up just once. This rearrangement joins TRBV6-1 to TRBJ1-3; the D gene is possibly TRBD1 (5 bases). Germline lookup yields CDR1 MNHNS and CDR2 SASEGT. The V end was cut by 8 bases, the J end by 2 bases, with 13 bases between. The CDR3 has 14 residues. CDR3 protein: CASWRGVTGNTIYF. In DNA, the CDR3 is TGTGCCAGCTGGAGGGGAGTAACTGGAAACACCATATATTTT.

This chain's CDR3 is CASSEGRVSGEQYF. CDR3 sequence (DNA): TGTGCCAGCAGTGAAGGTCGGGTGTCGGGCGAGCAGTACTTC. The J gene is TRBJ2-7, the V gene TRBV6-1, with D hard to call. The CDR3 has 14 amino acids. The germline V and J ends were trimmed by 1 base and 6 bases, with 13 bases remaining between them. CDR1 MNHNS and CDR2 SASEGT come from the germline V gene.

Only a few counts were recorded for this clone. In the same sample, other DNA sequences code for this CDR3. The chain combines TRBV6-5 with TRBJ2-7, with 10 bases matching TRBD1. The germline CDR1 and CDR2 sequences are MNHEY and SVGAGI. V shed 3 bases and J 0 bases; nucleotides not matched to a gene: 2. This CDR3 is 15 amino acids long. This chain's CDR3 is CASSYRDRGSYEQYF. The DNA for the CDR3 is TGTGCCAGCAGTTATAGGGACAGGGGCTCCTACGAGCAGTACTTC.

CDR3 residues: CATLGQNYGYTF. The CDR3 region has the DNA TGTGCCACCCTGGGACAGAACTATGGCTACACCTTC. This chain joins TRBV19 and TRBJ1-2, with TRBD1 matching over 7 bases. CDR1 and CDR2 from the germline V gene are LNHDA and SQIVND (reference sequence). V dropped 10 bases and J dropped 2; count of bases not matched to a gene: 4. The CDR3 length is 12 residues.

This clone was counted once. The gene calls are TRBV5-4 and TRBJ1-2; D not resolved. Trimming stripped 2 bases from V and 4 bases from J, with 9 bases between. Per germline, CDR1 SGHNT and CDR2 YYREEE (reference sequence). CDR3 size: 13 residues. CDR3 DNA sequence: TGTGCCAGCAGCTTATGGGGAGCCTATGGCTACACCTTC. It yields the protein CASSLWGAYGYTF.

The chain combines TRBV19 with TRBJ2-7, with TRBD1 matching 9 bases. There are 14 residues in the CDR3. V lost 3 bases to trimming and J lost 2 bases; unmatched junction nucleotides: 2. From germline, CDR1 is LNHDA and CDR2 SQIVND (reference sequence). CDR3 bases: TGTGCCAGTAGTATGGGGACAGGGCCCTACGAGCAGTACTTC. It yields the protein CASSMGTGPYEQYF.

The gene calls are TRBV5-4 and TRBJ2-3; 7 bases fit TRBD2. Looked up from germline, CDR1 is SGHNT and CDR2 is YYREEE (reference sequence). The V and J ends lost 4 bases and 1 base, in that order; junction bases with no gene match: 3. The CDR3 contains 14 residues. This CDR3 reads CASSLSGGTDTQYF. CDR3 DNA: TGTGCCAGCAGCCTGAGCGGGGGCACAGATACGCAGTATTTT.

The CDR3 reads CASRRGEADTQYF. The DNA of the CDR3 is TGTGCCAGCAGGCGGGGGGAGGCAGATACGCAGTATTTT. The chain couples TRBV2 to TRBJ2-3; 8 nucleotides match TRBD2. Trimming at V came to 6 bases and at J to 4 bases, leaving 3 bases not matched to a gene. Germline V gene lookup returns CDR1 SNHLY and CDR2 FYNNEI. CDR3 length equals 13 residues.

This chain connects TRBV29-1 to TRBJ2-1; D unclear. The CDR3 extends over 12 amino acids. V gave up 7 bases and J gave up 3 bases, with 10 bases separating them. Per germline, CDR1 SQVTM and CDR2 ANQGSEA. Written as DNA, the CDR3 is TGCAGCGCCGCTTCGGGCTACAATGAGCAGTTCTTC. As protein: CSAASGYNEQFF.

The rearrangement links TRBV28 to TRBJ1-1, with D tentatively TRBD1 (5 bases). V lost 7 bases, J lost 6 bases, and 15 bases lay in between. The CDR3 covers 13 residues. Germline CDR1 reads MDHEN; CDR2 reads SYDVKM. The CDR3 bases are TGTGCCAGCACCTCGTGGGGGGAGCCTGAAGCTTTCTTT. It translates to CASTSWGEPEAFF.

The chain couples TRBV18 to TRBJ1-1, with TRBD1 matching 7 bases. V gave up 3 bases and J gave up 0 bases; unmatched junction bases: 4. The CDR3 length is 15 residues. CDR1 and CDR2 (germline): KGHSH, LQKENI. The CDR3 nucleotides read TGTGCCAGCTCACCCCAGACAGGGTTGAACACTGAAGCTTTCTTT. Translated: CASSPQTGLNTEAFF.

V is TRBV4-2 and J is TRBJ1-2; possible D gene TRBD1, 5 bases. This CDR3 has 17 amino acids. The V end lost 0 bases, the J end lost 0 bases, and 14 bases lay between the germline ends. Germline V gene sequence: CDR1 LGHNA, CDR2 YNFKEQ. The CDR3 region is CASSQDGAPLTNYGYTF. Here the CDR3 DNA reads TGTGCCAGCAGCCAAGATGGGGCTCCGCTTACTAACTATGGCTACACCTTC.